The following is a TCR beta chain sequence with its context. Its antigen remains unknown. These data belong to a study of T-cell memory formation after mild COVID-19. From germline, CDR1 is SGHDT and CDR2 YYEEEE. There are 14 residues in the CDR3. With 0 bases removed from V and 7 bases from J, the gap between germline ends came to 14 bases. Study-wide results and caveats: CD4+ bias marked clones expanding day 15 to 37, unlike balanced contracting clones. Mainly CM and EM harbored the contracting CD4+ clones; mainly EMRA harbored the CD8+ ones.

Amplification by 5'RACE using constant-segment primers produced TCR alpha and TCR beta cDNA libraries that carried sample barcodes and UMIs. TCRdb re-called the 5' RACE reads through MiXCR, storing one row per CDR3 protein. This repertoire shows more than 450,000 distinct CDR3 sequences, over 15% found once; its top ten account for approximately 12%. Sequenced material: PBMCs or a T cell subset sorted from them (not recorded which). This receptor was identified in an adult woman who had mild COVID-19 (a few samples of this study predate the infection). Cell type and time point are not known. The rearrangement uses TRBV5-6 and TRBJ2-7, with D unresolved. The CDR3 coding sequence is TGTGCCAGCAGCTTGGGACCTCAGAAATGGGAGCAGTACTTC. This gives the protein CASSLGPQKWEQYF.